The clone carrying this T cell receptor beta chain has only a few counts. Its antigen is as yet unknown. The protocol was immunoSEQ multiplex PCR, while the TCRdb copy is restricted to in-frame clones and leaves out a portion. The repertoire includes roughly 280,000 clones, approximately 86% of them detected once, and roughly 1% sits in the top ten. The CDR3 runs to 13 residues. Trimming took off 4 bases at V and 0 bases at J, with 5 bases between the two ends. Looked up from germline, CDR1 is SGHRS and CDR2 is YFSETQ. The sample comes from a study of cytomegalovirus exposure and HLA in healthy donors. Study details: The 120 or so validation repertoires were reported in a later analysis to have been generated on the same platform as the approximately 700 first-cohort repertoires. Points from the study as a whole: According to a subsequent analysis, TCR clusters identified in the first cohort showed a tendency to co-occur across the 120 or so validation repertoires.

The clonotype comes from a woman between 18 and 30 years old in good health and CMV-seronegative. The rearrangement links TRBV5-1 to TRBJ1-5; D not certain. Specimen: PBMCs. The CDR3 DNA reads as TGCGCCAGCAGCCTCAGTAGCAATCAGCCCCAGCATTTT. Amino acids: CASSLSSNQPQHF.